Listed here are 13 T cell receptor beta chains from one sample, sequenced in a study of blood T cell repertoires in COVID-19. This table comes from immunoSEQ multiplex PCR, and its TCRdb copy is limited to in-frame clones, with some not included. The data hold under 300,000 clones, with 80% to 90% observed a single time. Sample: peripheral blood. Every receptor here comes from an elderly man with acute or convalescent COVID-19.

This clone came up once. The chain joins TRBV28 to TRBJ2-5, with 7 bases lining up with TRBD1. The CDR3 length is 15 residues. CDR1 and CDR2 (germline): MDHEN, SYDVKM. Unmatched junction bases numbered 6, after V lost 1 base and J lost 4 bases. The CDR3 DNA is TGTGCCAGCAGTTTATCCCACGGGACAGCAGAGACCCAGTACTTC. This sequence encodes CASSLSHGTAETQYF.

This CDR3 reads CASSPGWGGSYNEQFF. Here the CDR3 DNA reads TGTGCCAGCAGCCCAGGGTGGGGGGGATCCTACAATGAGCAGTTCTTC. The rearrangement links TRBV3-1 (or the pseudogene TRBV3-2) to TRBJ2-1; 7 bases are shared with TRBD2. The germline gives CDR1 LGHDT, CDR2 YNNKEL (reference sequence). V shed 4 bases and J 1 base; nucleotides not matched to a gene: 7. The CDR3 runs to 16 residues.

The chain employs TRBV5-1 and TRBJ1-3; D remains unclear. Trimming pared 4 bases from V and 0 bases from J, leaving 14 bases between. The CDR3 loop spans 16 amino acids. The V gene's germline CDR1 is SGHRS and CDR2 YFSETQ. CDR3 in amino acids: CASSEDVGSSGNTIYF. The CDR3 bases are TGCGCCAGCAGCGAGGACGTGGGGAGCTCTGGAAACACCATATATTTT.

J is TRBJ1-3 and V is TRBV11-3; TRBD1 might be the D (6 bases). The V gene lost 5 bases and the J gene lost 5 bases, with 13 bases spanning the gap. This CDR3 is 14 amino acids long. Germline V gene sequence: CDR1 SGHNT, CDR2 YENEEA. The CDR3 bases are TGTGCCAGCAGCCTTGAGACAGGTAGAAACACCATATATTTT. Residues: CASSLETGRNTIYF.

This chain uses TRBV7-6 with TRBJ2-5; tentatively, D is TRBD2 (6 bases). This CDR3 is 16 amino acids long. The germline V gene has CDR1 SGHVS and CDR2 FNYEAQ. Trimming pared 5 bases from V and 2 bases from J, leaving 18 bases between. This CDR3 is CASSRHGGLAQETQYF. For the CDR3, the DNA is TGTGCCAGCAGCCGCCACGGAGGCCTAGCGCAAGAGACCCAGTACTTC.

The chain combines TRBV7-9 with TRBJ2-1, with 7 bases that match TRBD1. CDR1 and CDR2 (germline): SEHNR, FQNEAQ (reference sequence). V was pared by 8 bases and J by 4 bases, with 17 bases of the junction left unmatched. This CDR3 has 17 residues. CDR3 DNA sequence: TGTGCCAGCTCCCTAAGCTTTACCGGGACAGTGTACAATGAGCAGTTCTTC. Its protein product is CASSLSFTGTVYNEQFF.

This clone was detected a few times. The rearrangement links TRBV7-9 to TRBJ1-1; D gene ambiguous. V shed 7 bases and J shed 4 bases, with 16 bases lying between them. Germline CDR1 is SEHNR and CDR2 is FQNEAQ (reference sequence). The CDR3 totals 14 residues. The DNA for the CDR3 is TGTGCCAGCACCTTTCTGGGAGTTGGCACTGAAGCTTTCTTT. Translated: CASTFLGVGTEAFF.

This clone was seen once. This sequence joins TRBV5-1 and TRBJ2-5, with D unresolved. The CDR3 totals 12 residues. Trimming left V 0 bases short and J 7 bases short, with 7 bases between. Germline V gene data show CDR1 as SGHRS and CDR2 as YFSETQ. The CDR3 loop reads CASSLGSGTQYF. The CDR3 bases are TGCGCCAGCAGCTTGGGTTCAGGGACCCAGTACTTC.

The genes are TRBV7-8 and TRBJ2-7; tentatively, D is TRBD2 (6 bases). Germline loops: CDR1 SGHVS, CDR2 FQNEAQ. This CDR3 spans 13 amino acids. Deletions cut 5 bases from V and 4 bases from J, with 12 bases between. Written as DNA, the CDR3 is TGTGCCAGCAGCAGACTGGGACTTTACGAGCAGTACTTC. It encodes CASSRLGLYEQYF.

J is TRBJ1-3 and V is TRBV30; D is unresolved. Trimming left V 0 bases short and J 0 bases short, with 6 bases between. CDR3 size: 14 residues. Germline loops: CDR1 GTSNPN, CDR2 SVGIG (reference sequence). In nucleotides, the CDR3 is TGTGCCTGGAGTGTACTTCCCTCTGGAAACACCATATATTTT. It translates to CAWSVLPSGNTIYF.

The genes are TRBV30 and TRBJ1-5; D is unclear. V gave up 2 bases and J gave up 1 base, with 6 bases separating them. The CDR3 is 13 residues long. Germline assignment: CDR1 GTSNPN and CDR2 SVGIG (reference sequence). The CDR3 is CAWSPTSNQPQHF. CDR3 nucleotides: TGTGCCTGGAGTCCGACAAGCAATCAGCCCCAGCATTTT.

This clone was observed a handful of times. V gene TRBV4-2 combines with J gene TRBJ1-1; D is ambiguous. Germline CDR1 LGHNA, CDR2 YNFKEQ. The length of the CDR3 is 14 residues. V was shortened by 0 bases and J by 2 bases, with 7 bases between the two germline ends. The CDR3: CASSQESVNTEAFF. The CDR3 bases are TGTGCCAGCAGCCAAGAGTCAGTTAACACTGAAGCTTTCTTT.

The V and J genes are TRBV28 and TRBJ2-1; D is uncertain. This CDR3 is built from 15 residues. The V gene's germline CDR1 is MDHEN and CDR2 SYDVKM. V lost 1 base to trimming and J lost 9 bases, with 16 bases between them. The CDR3 DNA follows: TGTGCCAGCAGTTTATTTTCCTCCCGTCTGAGTGAGCAGTTCTTC. Its translation is CASSLFSSRLSEQFF.